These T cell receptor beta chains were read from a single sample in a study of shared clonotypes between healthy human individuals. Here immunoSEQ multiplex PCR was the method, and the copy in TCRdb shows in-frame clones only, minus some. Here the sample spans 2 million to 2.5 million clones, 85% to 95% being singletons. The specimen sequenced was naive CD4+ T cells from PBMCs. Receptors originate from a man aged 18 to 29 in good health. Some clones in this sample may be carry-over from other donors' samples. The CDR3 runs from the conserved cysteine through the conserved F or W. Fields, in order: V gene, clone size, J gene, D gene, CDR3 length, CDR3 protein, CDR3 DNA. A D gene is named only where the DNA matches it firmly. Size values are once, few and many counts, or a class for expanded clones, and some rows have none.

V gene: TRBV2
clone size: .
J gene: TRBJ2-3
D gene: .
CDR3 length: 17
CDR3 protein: CASRPRDDSRRTDTQYF
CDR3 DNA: TGTGCCAGCAGGCCACGGGACGATTCGAGGAGGACAGATACGCAGTATTTT

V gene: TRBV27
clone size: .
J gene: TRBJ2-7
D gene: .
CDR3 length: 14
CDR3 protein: CASSYEDGTYEQYF
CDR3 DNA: TGTGCCAGCAGTTACGAGGACGGGACCTACGAGCAGTACTTC

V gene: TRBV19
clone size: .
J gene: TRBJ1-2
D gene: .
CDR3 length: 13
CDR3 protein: CASRPGQHYGYTF
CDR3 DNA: TGTGCCAGTAGGCCGGGACAACACTATGGCTACACCTTC

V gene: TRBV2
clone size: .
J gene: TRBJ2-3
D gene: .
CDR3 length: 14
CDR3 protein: CASSGLAIADTQYF
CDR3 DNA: TGTGCCAGCAGTGGCCTAGCGATCGCAGATACGCAGTATTTT

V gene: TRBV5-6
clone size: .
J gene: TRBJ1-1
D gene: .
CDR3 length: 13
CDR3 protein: CASSLGPNTEAFF
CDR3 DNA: TGTGCCAGCAGCTTGGGGCCGAACACTGAAGCTTTCTTT

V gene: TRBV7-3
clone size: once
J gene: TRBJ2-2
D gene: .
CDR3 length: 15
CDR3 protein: CASSPAAENTGELFF
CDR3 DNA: TGTGCCAGCAGCCCCGCGGCAGAGAACACCGGGGAGCTGTTTTTT

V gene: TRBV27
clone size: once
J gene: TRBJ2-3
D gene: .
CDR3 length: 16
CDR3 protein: CASPAGSGGSTDTQYF
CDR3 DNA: TGTGCCAGCCCTGCCGGATCTGGGGGGAGCACAGATACGCAGTATTTT

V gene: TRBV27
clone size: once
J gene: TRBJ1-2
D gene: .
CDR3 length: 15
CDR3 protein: CASSGMTGTDYGYTF
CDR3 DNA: TGTGCCAGCAGTGGGATGACGGGGACCGATTATGGCTACACCTTC

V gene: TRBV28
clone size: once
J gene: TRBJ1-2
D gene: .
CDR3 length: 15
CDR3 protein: CASSLGDRSNYGYTF
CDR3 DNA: TGTGCCAGCAGTTTGGGGGACCGCTCTAACTATGGCTACACCTTC

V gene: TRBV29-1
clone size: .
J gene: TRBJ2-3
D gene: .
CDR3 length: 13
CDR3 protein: CSVVGSSTDTQYF
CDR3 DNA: TGCAGCGTTGTGGGGAGTAGCACAGATACGCAGTATTTT

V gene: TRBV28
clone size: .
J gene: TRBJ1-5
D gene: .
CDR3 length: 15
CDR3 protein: CASIRGTYSNQPQHF
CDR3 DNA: TGTGCCAGCATACGGGGGACCTATAGCAATCAGCCCCAGCATTTT

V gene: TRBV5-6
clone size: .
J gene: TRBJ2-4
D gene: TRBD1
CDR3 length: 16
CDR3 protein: CASSLDLNRGRNIQYF
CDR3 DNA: TGTGCCAGCAGCTTGGATCTGAACAGGGGGCGAAACATTCAGTACTTC

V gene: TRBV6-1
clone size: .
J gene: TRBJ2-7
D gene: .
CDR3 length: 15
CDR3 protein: CASSDVQRTSYEQYF
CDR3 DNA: TGTGCCAGCAGTGATGTTCAGCGGACCTCCTACGAGCAGTACTTC

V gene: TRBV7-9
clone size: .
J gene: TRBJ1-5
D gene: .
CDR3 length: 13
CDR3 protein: CASSLYGEQPQHF
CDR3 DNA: TGTGCCAGCAGCTTATACGGGGAGCAGCCCCAGCATTTT

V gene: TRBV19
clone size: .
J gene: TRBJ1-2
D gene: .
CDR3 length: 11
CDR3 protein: CASSIGAGYTF
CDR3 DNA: TGTGCCAGTAGTATCGGGGCTGGCTACACCTTC

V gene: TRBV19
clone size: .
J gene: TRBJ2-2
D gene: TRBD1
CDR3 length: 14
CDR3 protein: CAIRQGAWTGELFF
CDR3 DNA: TGTGCCATTCGACAGGGGGCTTGGACCGGGGAGCTGTTTTTT

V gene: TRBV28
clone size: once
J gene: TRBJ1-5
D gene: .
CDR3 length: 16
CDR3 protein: CASSLLQLNSNQPQHF
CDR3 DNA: TGTGCCAGCAGTTTATTACAGTTGAATAGCAATCAGCCCCAGCATTTT

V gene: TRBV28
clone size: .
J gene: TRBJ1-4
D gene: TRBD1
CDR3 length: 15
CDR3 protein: CASSSGQVANEKLFF
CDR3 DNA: TGTGCCAGCAGTTCCGGACAGGTTGCTAATGAAAAACTGTTTTTT

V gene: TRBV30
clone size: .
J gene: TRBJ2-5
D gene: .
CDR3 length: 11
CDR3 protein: CAWRGTGTVYF
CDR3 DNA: TGTGCCTGGAGGGGAACCGGGACGGTGTACTTC

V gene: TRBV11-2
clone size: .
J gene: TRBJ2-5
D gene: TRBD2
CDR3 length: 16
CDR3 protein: CASSGSSGRIQETQYF
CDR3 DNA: TGTGCCAGCAGCGGATCTAGCGGGAGGATCCAAGAGACCCAGTACTTC

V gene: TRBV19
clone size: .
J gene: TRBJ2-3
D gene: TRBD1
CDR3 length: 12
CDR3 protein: CASRGQPHTQYF
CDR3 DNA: TGTGCCAGTAGGGGACAGCCACATACGCAGTATTTT

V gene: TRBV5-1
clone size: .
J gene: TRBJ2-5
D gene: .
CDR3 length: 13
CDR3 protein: CASSLGAEETQYF
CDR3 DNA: TGCGCCAGCAGCTTGGGGGCGGAAGAGACCCAGTACTTC

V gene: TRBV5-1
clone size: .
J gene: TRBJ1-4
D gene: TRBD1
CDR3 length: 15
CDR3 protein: CASSSTGSRGEKLFF
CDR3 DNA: TGCGCCAGCAGCTCGACAGGGAGTCGGGGTGAAAAACTGTTTTTT

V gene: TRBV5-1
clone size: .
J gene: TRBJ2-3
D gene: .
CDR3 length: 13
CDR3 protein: CASSFTGPDTQYF
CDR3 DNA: TGCGCCAGCAGCTTTACTGGTCCAGATACGCAGTATTTT

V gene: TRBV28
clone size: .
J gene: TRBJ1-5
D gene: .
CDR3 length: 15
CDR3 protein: CASRPDGGGFQPQHF
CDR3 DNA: TGTGCCAGCAGGCCCGACGGGGGGGGATTTCAGCCCCAGCATTTT

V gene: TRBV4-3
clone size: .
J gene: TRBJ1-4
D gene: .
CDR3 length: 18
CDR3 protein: CASSQSKRPGARAEKLFF
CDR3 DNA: TGCGCCAGCAGCCAATCGAAGCGCCCCGGGGCAAGGGCTGAAAAACTGTTTTTT

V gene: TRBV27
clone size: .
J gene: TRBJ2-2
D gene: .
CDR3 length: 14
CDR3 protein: CASSLRTVTGELFF
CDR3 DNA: TGTGCCAGCAGTCTCCGGACAGTTACCGGGGAGCTGTTTTTT

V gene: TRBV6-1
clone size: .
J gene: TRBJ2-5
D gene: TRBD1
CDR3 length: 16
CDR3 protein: CASSDHRGVAQETQYF
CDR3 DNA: TGTGCCAGCAGTGACCACAGGGGGGTGGCCCAAGAGACCCAGTACTTC

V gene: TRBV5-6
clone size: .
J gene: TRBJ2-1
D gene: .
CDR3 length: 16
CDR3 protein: CASSFSLVGWGAEQFF
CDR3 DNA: TGTGCCAGCAGCTTCTCATTGGTCGGATGGGGGGCTGAGCAGTTCTTC

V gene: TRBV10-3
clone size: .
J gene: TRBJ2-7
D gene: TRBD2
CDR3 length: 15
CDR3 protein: CAISESTSGPYEQYF
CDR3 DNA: TGTGCCATCAGTGAGTCGACTAGCGGGCCATACGAGCAGTACTTC

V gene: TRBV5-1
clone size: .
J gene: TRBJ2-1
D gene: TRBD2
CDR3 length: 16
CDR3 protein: CASSLVPSGAYNEQFF
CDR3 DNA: TGCGCCAGCAGCTTGGTCCCTAGCGGAGCCTACAATGAGCAGTTCTTC

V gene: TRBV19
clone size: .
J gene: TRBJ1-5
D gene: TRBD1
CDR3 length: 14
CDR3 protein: CASSFQTGNQPQHF
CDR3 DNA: TGTGCCAGTAGTTTCCAGACAGGGAACCAGCCCCAGCATTTT

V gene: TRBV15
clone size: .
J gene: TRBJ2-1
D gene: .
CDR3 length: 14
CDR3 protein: CATSRTTSYNEQFF
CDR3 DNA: TGTGCCACCAGCAGGACTACCTCCTACAATGAGCAGTTCTTC

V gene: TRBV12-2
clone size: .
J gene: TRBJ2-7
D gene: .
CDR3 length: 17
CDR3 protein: CASRLEGGGQVSYEQYF
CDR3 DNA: TGTGCAAGTCGCTTAGAGGGAGGGGGCCAGGTCTCCTACGAGCAGTACTTC

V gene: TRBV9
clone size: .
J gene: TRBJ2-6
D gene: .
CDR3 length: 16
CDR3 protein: CASSPTGASGANVLTF
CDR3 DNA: TGTGCCAGCAGCCCAACAGGCGCCTCTGGGGCCAACGTCCTGACTTTC

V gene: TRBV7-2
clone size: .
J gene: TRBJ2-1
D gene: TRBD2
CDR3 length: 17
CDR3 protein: CASSVRLAGQIYNEQFF
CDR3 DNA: TGTGCCAGCAGCGTACGCCTAGCGGGACAAATTTACAATGAGCAGTTCTTC

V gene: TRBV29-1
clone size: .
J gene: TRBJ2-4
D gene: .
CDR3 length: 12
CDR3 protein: CSGGPTGSIQYF
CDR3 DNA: TGCAGCGGTGGTCCAACAGGGAGCATTCAGTACTTC

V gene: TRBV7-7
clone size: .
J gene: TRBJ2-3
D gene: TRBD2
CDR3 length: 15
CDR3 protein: CASSQTSGRGITQYF
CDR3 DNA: TGTGCCAGCAGCCAGACTAGCGGGAGGGGGATTACGCAGTATTTT

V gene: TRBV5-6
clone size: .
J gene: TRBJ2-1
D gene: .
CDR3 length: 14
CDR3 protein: CASRLGYPTAREFF
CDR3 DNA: TGTGCCAGCAGATTGGGGTATCCGACAGCCCGGGAGTTCTTC

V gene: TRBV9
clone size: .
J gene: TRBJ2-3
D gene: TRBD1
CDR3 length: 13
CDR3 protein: CASSETGGGTQYF
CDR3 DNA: TGTGCCAGCAGCGAAACAGGGGGCGGTACGCAGTATTTT

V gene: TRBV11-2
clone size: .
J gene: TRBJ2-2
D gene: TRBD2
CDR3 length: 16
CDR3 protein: CASKILAGGNTGELFF
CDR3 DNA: TGTGCCAGCAAGATTCTAGCGGGAGGGAACACCGGGGAGCTGTTTTTT

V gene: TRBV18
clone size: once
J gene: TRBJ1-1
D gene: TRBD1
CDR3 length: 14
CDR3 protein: CASSQGQGNTEAFF
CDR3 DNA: TGTGCCAGCTCCCAAGGACAGGGGAATACTGAAGCTTTCTTT

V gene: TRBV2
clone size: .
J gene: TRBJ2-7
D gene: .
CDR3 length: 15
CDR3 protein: CASSDRTGSSYEQYF
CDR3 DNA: TGTGCCAGCAGTGACCGGACGGGCAGCTCCTACGAGCAGTACTTC

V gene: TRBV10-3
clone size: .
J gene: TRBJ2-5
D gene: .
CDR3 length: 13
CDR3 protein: CAIGSTDQETQYF
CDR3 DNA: TGTGCCATCGGTAGTACGGACCAAGAGACCCAGTACTTC

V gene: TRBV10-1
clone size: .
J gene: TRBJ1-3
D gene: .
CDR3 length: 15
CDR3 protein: CASRRQPVRGNTIYF
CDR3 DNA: TGCGCCAGCAGAAGACAACCCGTGCGTGGAAACACCATATATTTT

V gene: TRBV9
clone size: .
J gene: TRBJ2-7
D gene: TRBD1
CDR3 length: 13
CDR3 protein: CASSSGDRVEQYF
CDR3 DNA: TGTGCCAGCTCTAGTGGGGACAGGGTCGAGCAGTACTTC

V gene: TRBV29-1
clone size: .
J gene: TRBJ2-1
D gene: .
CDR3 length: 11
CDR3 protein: CSVDGYNEQFF
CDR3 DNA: TGCAGCGTTGATGGTTACAATGAGCAGTTCTTC

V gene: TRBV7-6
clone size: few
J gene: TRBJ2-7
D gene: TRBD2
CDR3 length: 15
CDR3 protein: CASSLVTAGVGEQYF
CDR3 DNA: TGTGCCAGCAGCTTAGTGACAGCGGGAGTGGGCGAGCAGTACTTC

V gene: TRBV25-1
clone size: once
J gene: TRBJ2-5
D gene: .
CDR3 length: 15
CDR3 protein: CASSGQRTYQETQYF
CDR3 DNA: TGTGCCAGCAGTGGCCAGCGGACGTACCAAGAGACCCAGTACTTC

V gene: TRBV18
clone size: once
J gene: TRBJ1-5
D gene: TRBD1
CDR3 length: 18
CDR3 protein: CASSPSGTAETFNQPQHF
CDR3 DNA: TGTGCCAGCTCACCATCCGGGACAGCAGAGACCTTCAATCAGCCCCAGCATTTT

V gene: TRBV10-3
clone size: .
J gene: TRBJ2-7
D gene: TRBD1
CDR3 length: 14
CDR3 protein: CAISPGTASYEQYF
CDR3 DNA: TGTGCCATCAGTCCCGGGACAGCCTCCTACGAGCAGTACTTC

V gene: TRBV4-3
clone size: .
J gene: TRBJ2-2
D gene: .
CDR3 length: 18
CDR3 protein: CASSQDVGGRWNTGELFF
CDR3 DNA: TGCGCCAGCAGCCAAGATGTCGGGGGGCGTTGGAACACCGGGGAGCTGTTTTTT

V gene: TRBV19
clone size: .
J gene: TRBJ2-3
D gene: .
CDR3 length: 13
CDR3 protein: CATGDRSTDTQYF
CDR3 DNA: TGTGCCACTGGGGACCGCAGCACAGATACGCAGTATTTT

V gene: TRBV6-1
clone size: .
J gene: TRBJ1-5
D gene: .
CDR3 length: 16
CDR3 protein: CASSDPTWYSNQPQHF
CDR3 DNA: TGTGCCAGCAGTGACCCCACATGGTATAGCAATCAGCCCCAGCATTTT

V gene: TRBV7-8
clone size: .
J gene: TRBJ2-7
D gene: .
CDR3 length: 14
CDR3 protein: CASSGSELSYEQYF
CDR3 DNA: TGTGCCAGCAGCGGATCAGAGTTGTCCTACGAGCAGTACTTC

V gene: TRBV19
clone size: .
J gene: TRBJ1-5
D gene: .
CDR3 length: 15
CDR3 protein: CASSIGPTRSQPQHF
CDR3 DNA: TGTGCCAGTAGTATCGGGCCGACTCGTAGTCAGCCCCAGCATTTT

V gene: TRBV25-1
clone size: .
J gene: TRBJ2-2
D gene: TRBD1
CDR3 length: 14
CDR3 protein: CASSDQGASGELFF
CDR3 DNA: TGTGCCAGCAGTGACCAGGGGGCATCCGGGGAGCTGTTTTTT

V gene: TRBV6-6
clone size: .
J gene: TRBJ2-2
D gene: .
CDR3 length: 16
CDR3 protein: CARAFRVGRNTGELFF
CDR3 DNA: TGTGCCAGGGCCTTCAGGGTGGGAAGAAACACCGGGGAGCTGTTTTTT

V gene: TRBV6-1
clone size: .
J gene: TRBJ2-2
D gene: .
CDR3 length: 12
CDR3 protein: CASSDRSGELFF
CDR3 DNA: TGTGCCAGCAGCGATAGGTCCGGGGAGCTGTTTTTT

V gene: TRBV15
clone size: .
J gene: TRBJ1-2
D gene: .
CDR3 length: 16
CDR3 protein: CATSRDKWVSNYGYTF
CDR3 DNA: TGTGCCACCAGCAGAGATAAGTGGGTTAGTAACTATGGCTACACCTTC